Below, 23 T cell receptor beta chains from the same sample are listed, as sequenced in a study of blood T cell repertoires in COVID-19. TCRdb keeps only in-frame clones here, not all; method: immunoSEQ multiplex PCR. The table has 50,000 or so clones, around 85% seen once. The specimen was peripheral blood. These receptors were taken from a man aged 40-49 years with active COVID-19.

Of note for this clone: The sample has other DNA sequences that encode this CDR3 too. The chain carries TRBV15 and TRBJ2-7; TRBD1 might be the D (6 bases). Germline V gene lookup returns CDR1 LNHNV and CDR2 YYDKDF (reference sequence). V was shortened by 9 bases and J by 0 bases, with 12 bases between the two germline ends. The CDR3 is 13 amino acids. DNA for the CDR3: TGTGCCACAGAGGACAGCTTCTCCTACGAGCAGTACTTC. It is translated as CATEDSFSYEQYF.

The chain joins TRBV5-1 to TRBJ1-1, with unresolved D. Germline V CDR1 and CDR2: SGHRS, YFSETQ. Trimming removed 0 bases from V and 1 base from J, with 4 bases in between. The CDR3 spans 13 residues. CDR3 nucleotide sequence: TGCGCCAGCAGCTTGGCCGGGAACACTGAAGCTTTCTTT. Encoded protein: CASSLAGNTEAFF.

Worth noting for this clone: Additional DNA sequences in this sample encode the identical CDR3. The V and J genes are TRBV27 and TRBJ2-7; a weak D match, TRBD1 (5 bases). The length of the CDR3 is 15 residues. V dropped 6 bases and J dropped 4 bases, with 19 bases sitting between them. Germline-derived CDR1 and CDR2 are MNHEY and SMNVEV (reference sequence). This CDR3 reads CASSYRQGTPYEQYF. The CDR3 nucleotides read TGTGCCAGCAGCTATAGGCAGGGAACACCTTACGAGCAGTACTTC.

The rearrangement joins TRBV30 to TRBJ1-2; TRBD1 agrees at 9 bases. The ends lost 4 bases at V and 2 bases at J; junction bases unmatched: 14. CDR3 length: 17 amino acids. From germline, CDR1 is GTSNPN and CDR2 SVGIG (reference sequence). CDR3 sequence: CAWTSPWDRAPNYGYTF. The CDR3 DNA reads TGTGCCTGGACCTCACCCTGGGACAGGGCCCCAAACTATGGCTACACCTTC. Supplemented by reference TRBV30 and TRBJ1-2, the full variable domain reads SQTIHQWPATLVQPVGSPLSLECTVEGTSNPNLYWYRQAAGRGLQLLFYSVGIGQISSEVPQNLSASRPQDRQFILSSKKLLLSDSGFYLCAWTSPWDRAPNYGYTFGSGTRLTVV.

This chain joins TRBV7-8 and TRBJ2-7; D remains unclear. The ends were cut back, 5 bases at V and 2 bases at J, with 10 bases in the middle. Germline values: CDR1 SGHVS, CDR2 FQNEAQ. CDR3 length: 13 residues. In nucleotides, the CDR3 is TGTGCCAGCAGCATCCGAGTGACCTACGAGCAGTACTTC. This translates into CASSIRVTYEQYF.

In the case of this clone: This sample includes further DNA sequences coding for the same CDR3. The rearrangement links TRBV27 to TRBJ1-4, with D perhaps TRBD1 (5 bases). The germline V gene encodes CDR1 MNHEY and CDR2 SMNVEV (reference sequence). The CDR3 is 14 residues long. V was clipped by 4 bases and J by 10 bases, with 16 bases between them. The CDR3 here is CASSSSPQGGKLFF. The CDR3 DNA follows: TGTGCCAGCAGTTCATCCCCCCAGGGAGGAAAACTGTTTTTT.

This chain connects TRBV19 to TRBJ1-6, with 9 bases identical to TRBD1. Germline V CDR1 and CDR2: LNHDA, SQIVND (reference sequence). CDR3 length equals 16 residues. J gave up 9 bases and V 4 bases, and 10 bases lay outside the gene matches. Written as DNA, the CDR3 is TGTGCCAGTAGTACCCAACAGGGGGCGATAGGTTCACCCCTCCACTTT. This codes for CASSTQQGAIGSPLHF.

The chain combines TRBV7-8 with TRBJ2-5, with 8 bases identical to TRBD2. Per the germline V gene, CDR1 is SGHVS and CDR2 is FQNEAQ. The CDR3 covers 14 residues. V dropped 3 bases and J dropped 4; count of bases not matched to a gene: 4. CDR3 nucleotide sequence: TGTGCCAGCAGCTTTACTAGCGGAGGAGAGACCCAGTACTTC. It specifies CASSFTSGGETQYF.

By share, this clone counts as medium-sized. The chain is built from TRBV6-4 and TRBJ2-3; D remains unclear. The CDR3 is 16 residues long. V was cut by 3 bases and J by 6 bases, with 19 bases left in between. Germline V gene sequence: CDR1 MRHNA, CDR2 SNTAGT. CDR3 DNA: TGTGCCAGCAGTGAAACGGCCCATGGGCCGGCGGATACGCAGTATTTT. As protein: CASSETAHGPADTQYF.

The CDR3 DNA reads as TGTGCCAGCAAACAATTCATGGGCGACTATGGCTACACCTTC. Its protein is CASKQFMGDYGYTF. The chain uses TRBV2 and TRBJ1-2; no clear D gene. CDR3 length equals 14 residues. Trimming took 7 bases from V and 3 from J, leaving 15 bases between them. Germline CDR1 is SNHLY and CDR2 is FYNNEI.

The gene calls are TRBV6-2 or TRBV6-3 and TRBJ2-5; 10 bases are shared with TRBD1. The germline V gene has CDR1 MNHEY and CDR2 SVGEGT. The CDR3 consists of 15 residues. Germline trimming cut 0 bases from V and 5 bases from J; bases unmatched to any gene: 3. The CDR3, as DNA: TGTGCCAGCAGTTACTCCGACAGGGGGCGGGAGACCCAGTACTTC. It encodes CASSYSDRGRETQYF.

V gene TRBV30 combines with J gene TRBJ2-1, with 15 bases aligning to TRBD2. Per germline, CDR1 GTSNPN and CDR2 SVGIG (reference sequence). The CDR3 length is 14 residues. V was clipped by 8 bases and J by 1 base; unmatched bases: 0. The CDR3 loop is CAGLAGGSYNEQFF. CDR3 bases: TGTGCCGGACTAGCGGGAGGGTCCTACAATGAGCAGTTCTTC.

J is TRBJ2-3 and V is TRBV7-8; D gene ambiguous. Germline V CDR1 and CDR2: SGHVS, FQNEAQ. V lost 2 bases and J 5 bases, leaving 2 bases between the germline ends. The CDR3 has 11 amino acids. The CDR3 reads CASSLRDTQYF. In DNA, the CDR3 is TGTGCCAGCAGCTTACGAGATACGCAGTATTTT. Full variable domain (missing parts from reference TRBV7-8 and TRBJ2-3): GAGVSQSPRYKVAKRGQDVALRCDPISGHVSLFWYQQALGQGPEFLTYFQNEAQLDKSGLPSDRFFAERPEGSVSTLKIQRTQQEDSAVYLCASSLRDTQYFGPGTRLTVL.

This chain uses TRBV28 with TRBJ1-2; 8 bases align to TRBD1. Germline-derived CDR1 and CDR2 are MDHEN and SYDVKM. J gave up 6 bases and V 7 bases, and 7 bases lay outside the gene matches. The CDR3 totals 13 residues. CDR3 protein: CASNQDRDHGYTF. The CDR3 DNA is TGTGCCAGCAACCAGGACAGGGACCATGGCTACACCTTC.

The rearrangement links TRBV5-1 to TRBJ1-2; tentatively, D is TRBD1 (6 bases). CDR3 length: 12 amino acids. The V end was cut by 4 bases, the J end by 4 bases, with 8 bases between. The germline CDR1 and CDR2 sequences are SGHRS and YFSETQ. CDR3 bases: TGCGCCAGCAGCCCGGACAGCTATGGCTACACCTTC. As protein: CASSPDSYGYTF.

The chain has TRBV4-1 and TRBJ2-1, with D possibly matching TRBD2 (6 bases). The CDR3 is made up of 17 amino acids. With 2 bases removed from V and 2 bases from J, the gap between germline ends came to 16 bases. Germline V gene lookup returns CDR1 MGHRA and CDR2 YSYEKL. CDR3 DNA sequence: TGCGCCAGCAGCCAAAGTAAGAGCGGAGGGGCCTACAATGAGCAGTTCTTC. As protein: CASSQSKSGGAYNEQFF.

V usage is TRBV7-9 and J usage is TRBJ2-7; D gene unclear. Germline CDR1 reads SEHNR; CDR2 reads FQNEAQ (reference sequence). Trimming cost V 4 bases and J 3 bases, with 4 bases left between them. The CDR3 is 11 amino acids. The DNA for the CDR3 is TGTGCCAGCAGCTCCAACTACGAGCAGTACTTC. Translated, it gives CASSSNYEQYF.

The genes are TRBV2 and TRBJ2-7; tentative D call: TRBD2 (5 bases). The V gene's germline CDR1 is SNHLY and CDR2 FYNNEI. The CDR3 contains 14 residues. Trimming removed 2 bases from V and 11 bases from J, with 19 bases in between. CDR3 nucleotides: TGTGCCAGCAGTGAACGAGGGAAGGGTTCCGGGGAGTACTTC. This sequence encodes CASSERGKGSGEYF.

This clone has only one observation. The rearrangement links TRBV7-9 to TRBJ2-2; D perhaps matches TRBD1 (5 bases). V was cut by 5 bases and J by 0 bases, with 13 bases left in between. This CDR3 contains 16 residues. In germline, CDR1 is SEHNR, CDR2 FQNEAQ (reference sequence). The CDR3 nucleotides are TGTGCCAGCAGCCCCCCGGAAGGGGCGAACACCGGGGAGCTGTTTTTT. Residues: CASSPPEGANTGELFF.

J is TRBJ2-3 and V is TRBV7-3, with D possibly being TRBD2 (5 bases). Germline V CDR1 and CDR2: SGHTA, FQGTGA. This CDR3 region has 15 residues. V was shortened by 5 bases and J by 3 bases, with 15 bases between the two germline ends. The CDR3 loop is CASSRGVPGTDTQYF. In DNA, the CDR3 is TGTGCCAGCAGCCGTGGGGTCCCGGGGACAGATACGCAGTATTTT.

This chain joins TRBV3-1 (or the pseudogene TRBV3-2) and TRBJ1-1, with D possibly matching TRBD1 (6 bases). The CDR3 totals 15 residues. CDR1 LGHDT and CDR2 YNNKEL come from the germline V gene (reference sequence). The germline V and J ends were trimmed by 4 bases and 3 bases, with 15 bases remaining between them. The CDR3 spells CASSPSTGRDTEAFF. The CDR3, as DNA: TGTGCCAGCAGCCCAAGCACAGGGCGGGACACTGAAGCTTTCTTT.

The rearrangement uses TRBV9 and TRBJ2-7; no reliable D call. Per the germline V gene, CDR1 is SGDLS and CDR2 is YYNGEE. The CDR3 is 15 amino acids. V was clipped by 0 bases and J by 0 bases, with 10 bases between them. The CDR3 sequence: CASSVDTYCSYEQYF. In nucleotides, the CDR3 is TGTGCCAGCAGCGTAGATACTTACTGCTCCTACGAGCAGTACTTC.

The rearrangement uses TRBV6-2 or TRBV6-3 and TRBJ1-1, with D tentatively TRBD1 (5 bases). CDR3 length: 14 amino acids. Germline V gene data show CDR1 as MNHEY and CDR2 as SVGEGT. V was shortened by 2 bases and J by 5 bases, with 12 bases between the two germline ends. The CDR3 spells CASSYGGGSTEAFF. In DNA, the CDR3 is TGTGCCAGCAGTTACGGCGGGGGTTCTACTGAAGCTTTCTTT.